This TCR beta chain was captured by sequencing in a study of T cell repertoires in cytomegalovirus infection. Study details: The study used recently identified HLA-C-restricted and well-studied HLA-B-restricted CMV epitopes. CMV infection plus the matching HLA type was flagged by public TCR beta signatures. Points from the study as a whole: Across the ex vivo response, the dominant clonotypes were HLA-C-restricted CMV-specific TCR beta clonotypes. Carriage of CMV together with the relevant HLA was identifiable through cumulative public TCR beta family frequency.

Each CDR3 protein is one row after TCRdb ran MiXCR on the reads. The repertoire consists of more than 250,000 distinct CDR3 sequences, with around 25% occurring once and the leading ten covering about an eighth. The sample holds many counts of this clonotype. What it binds is not known. V lost 1 base and J lost 7; bases outside the gene matches: 6. This CDR3 comprises 14 residues. Germline CDR1 SGHDN, CDR2 FVKESK. This specimen consisted of cultured PBMCs, obtained from culture after CMV antigen stimulation. The TCR originated in a human donor in good health (CMV status not recorded). Some clones in this sample may be carry-over from other donors' samples. The V gene is TRBV14, the J gene TRBJ2-5; 7 bases fit TRBD2. The CDR3 region is CASSQGTRLRTQYF. In nucleotides, the CDR3 is TGTGCCAGCAGCCAAGGGACTAGACTTAGGACCCAGTACTTC.